This T cell receptor (beta chain) came from a study of OX40 agonist ivuxolimab in advanced cancers. Overall study: Patients with prior anti-PD-1, anti-PD-L1 or anti-CTLA-4 therapy were eligible; about 41% had some. Broader study findings: The study found that CD8+ T cells averaged more expanded clones than CD4+. Expanded peripheral T cell antigen specificity was not determined.

V was clipped by 6 bases and J by 9 bases, with 12 bases between them. Germline CDR1 and CDR2: MNHEY and SMNVEV (reference sequence). The CDR3 runs 12 residues. Data came from immunoSEQ multiplex PCR; TCRdb stores just in-frame clones and leaves some out. The sample shows about 46,000 clones, approximately 80% of them seen only once. This clone came up a few times. No antigen is known for it. Source: CD4+ or CD8+ T cells sorted from blood, taken in a trial of the OX40 agonist ivuxolimab. The source of this sequence is an adult with an advanced solid tumor such as melanoma, head and neck, liver or kidney cancer. The genes are TRBV27 and TRBJ2-1, with D hard to call. CDR3 nucleotides: TGTGCCAGCAGCCGCATTCCCGGTGAGCAGTTCTTC. It translates to CASSRIPGEQFF.